This T cell receptor (beta chain) is from a study of blood T cells in healthy people across ages. This clonotype has only one observation. Next came a second PCR, run for about 7 to 12 cycles, which used a sample-barcoded 5' primer along with a J-beta primer mix. MiXCR was run by TCRdb on the 5' RACE reads, yielding one entry per CDR3 protein. The data contain around 800,000 distinct CDR3 sequences, approximately 67% of them singletons. Losses at the gene ends were 4 bases for V and 6 bases for J; bases not matched to a gene: 11. CDR3 length: 15 amino acids. From germline, CDR1 is SGHRS and CDR2 YFSETQ.

The rearrangement links TRBV5-1 to TRBJ2-7; TRBD1 matches 9 bases. The sequence was obtained from a man aged 30-40 years in good health. The sequenced sample was blood. The chain's CDR3 is CASSPSMDRGREQYF. DNA for the CDR3: TGCGCCAGCAGCCCATCGATGGACAGGGGCCGCGAGCAGTACTTC.